These 24 T cell receptor beta chains were sequenced from one sample in a study of vaccination and CD4 T cells after COVID-19. Treatment of the sample: approximately 9-day PBMC culture with coronavirus spike peptide pools or control peptides (ViraFEST assay). Antigen specificity for these receptors is unknown. Sequence data for DNA of cultured CD4+ T cells were generated by the Oncomine TCR Beta short-read assay. TCRdb reprocessed the PCR reads via MiXCR and lists one record per CDR3 protein. This table has approximately 20,000 distinct CDR3 sequences, around 42% appearing once. The sequencing input was cultured CD4+ T cells from blood. The receptor set was obtained from a human donor with COVID-19.

V usage is TRBV7-2 and J usage is TRBJ1-1, with D possibly being TRBD1 (5 bases). CDR1 is SGHTA and CDR2 is FQGNSA in the germline V gene. Trimming removed 5 bases at V and 0 bases at J, with 13 bases between. There are 15 residues in the CDR3. CDR3 coding DNA: TGTGCCAGCAGCCCCCAGGGTTTAATGAACACTGAAGCTTTCTTT. It yields the protein CASSPQGLMNTEAFF.

V is TRBV5-1 and J is TRBJ2-5; D is uncertain. The CDR3 sequence is 12 residues long. The germline CDR1 and CDR2 sequences are SGHRS and YFSETQ. Deletions cut 4 bases from V and 1 base from J, with 5 bases between. The CDR3 loop is CASSIVQETQYF. The CDR3 region has the DNA TGCGCCAGCAGCATCGTCCAAGAGACCCAGTACTTC.

V and J are TRBV21-1 and TRBJ1-2. TRBV21-1 is assigned pseudogene status. This CDR3 is 16 amino acids long. The CDR3 spells CASSDPLWPGRVGYTF. The CDR3 DNA is TGTGCCAGCAGCGATCCACTTTGGCCCGGGAGGGTTGGCTACACCTTC.

The V gene is TRBV12-3 or TRBV12-4, the J gene TRBJ2-5, with 13 positions matching TRBD2. The CDR3 loop spans 16 amino acids. After removal of 5 bases from V and 6 bases from J, the junction contained 9 bases not matched to a gene. CDR3 nucleotides: TGTGCCAGCAGTAACCGACTGACTAGCGGGGGGCAGACCCAGTACTTC. Residues: CASSNRLTSGGQTQYF.

The genes are TRBV11-3 and TRBJ2-5; a possible D gene is TRBD1 (6 bases). Per germline, CDR1 SGHNT and CDR2 YENEEA. V was clipped by 3 bases and J by 4 bases, with 15 bases between them. The CDR3 length is 15 residues. In DNA form, the CDR3 reads TGTGCCAGCAGCTTTGGCAGGGGTGGTGCAGAGACCCAGTACTTC. Protein sequence: CASSFGRGGAETQYF.

The chain recombines TRBV10-1 with TRBJ2-2; TRBD1 matches 8 bases. Germline CDR1 and CDR2: WNHNN and SYGVQD (reference sequence). The J segment lost 6 bases and the V segment lost 6 bases, leaving 6 bases of the junction unmatched. This CDR3 comprises 14 residues. The CDR3 nucleotides are TGCGCCAGCAGCCAGGACAGGGCGGCCGGGGAGCTGTTTTTT. Its translation is CASSQDRAAGELFF.

The V call is TRBV5-1, the J call TRBJ1-1; no clear D. CDR1 is SGHRS and CDR2 is YFSETQ in the germline V gene. The ends were cut back, 1 base at V and 5 bases at J, with 12 bases in the middle. The CDR3 runs to 14 residues. Here the CDR3 reads CASSLTFPQTEAFF. CDR3 bases: TGCGCCAGCAGCTTGACCTTCCCCCAAACTGAAGCTTTCTTT. Full variable domain (remainder filled in from reference TRBV5-1 and TRBJ1-1): KAGVTQTPRYLIKTRGQQVTLSCSPISGHRSVSWYQQTPGQGLQFLFEYFSETQRNKGNFPGRFSGRQFSNSRSEMNVSTLELGDSALYLCASSLTFPQTEAFFGQGTRLTVV.

The rearrangement links TRBV5-1 to TRBJ2-6, with D maybe TRBD1 (6 bases). Deletions cut 0 bases from V and 2 bases from J, with 9 bases between. The CDR3 has 16 amino acids. Germline-derived CDR1 and CDR2 are SGHRS and YFSETQ. The CDR3 sequence is CASSLDRAPGANVLTF. The CDR3 DNA follows: TGCGCCAGCAGCTTGGACAGGGCCCCTGGGGCCAACGTCCTGACTTTC.

The J gene is TRBJ1-2, the V gene TRBV11-3, with D unclear. CDR1 SGHNT and CDR2 YENEEA come from the germline V gene. V dropped 0 bases and J dropped 8 bases, with 19 bases sitting between them. The CDR3 is 16 residues long. CDR3 loop: CASSLDGGGKKVGYTF. DNA of the CDR3: TGTGCCAGCAGCTTAGATGGTGGCGGAAAAAAAGTCGGCTACACCTTC.

The chain recombines TRBV19 with TRBJ1-4; a possible D gene is TRBD1 (5 bases). There are 14 residues in the CDR3. Germline lookup yields CDR1 LNHDA and CDR2 SQIVND (reference sequence). V was pared by 9 bases and J by 4 bases, with 15 bases between. The CDR3 region has the DNA TGTGCCAGCTCCGGGGGACTTAGTAATGAAAAACTGTTTTTT. This codes for CASSGGLSNEKLFF.

The chain employs TRBV29-1 and TRBJ2-3, with TRBD2 identical over 8 bases. The CDR3 is 13 residues long. Germline V gene data show CDR1 as SQVTM and CDR2 as ANQGSEA. V gave up 3 bases and J gave up 1 base; unmatched junction bases: 0. The CDR3 spells CSVETSGTDTQYF. The CDR3 bases are TGCAGCGTTGAGACTAGCGGCACAGATACGCAGTATTTT.

V usage is TRBV12-3 or TRBV12-4 and J usage is TRBJ1-6; D ambiguous. V gave up 0 bases and J gave up 6 bases, with 9 bases separating them. The length of the CDR3 is 15 residues. The CDR3 region is CASSLASGSNSPLHF. The CDR3 DNA reads TGTGCCAGCAGTTTAGCATCGGGGAGTAATTCACCCCTCCACTTT.

This clonotype was picked up a small number of times. This chain joins TRBV7-6 and TRBJ1-3; the D is unclear. Trimming stripped 4 bases from V and 4 bases from J, with 14 bases between. CDR3 length: 15 amino acids. Germline V lookup: CDR1 SGHVS, CDR2 FNYEAQ. The CDR3: CASSSGATRGNTIYF. DNA for the CDR3: TGTGCCAGCAGCTCCGGTGCCACCCGGGGAAACACCATATATTTT.

V is TRBV15 and J is TRBJ2-2; perhaps TRBD1 as D (6 bases). The germline gives CDR1 LNHNV, CDR2 YYDKDF (reference sequence). This CDR3 has 15 amino acids. V gave up 5 bases and J gave up 0 bases, with 10 bases separating them. The CDR3 DNA is TGTGCCACCAGCTTTAGGACAGCGAACACCGGGGAGCTGTTTTTT. Protein sequence: CATSFRTANTGELFF.

J is TRBJ2-5 and V is TRBV7-8; 10 bases line up with TRBD2. Germline assignment: CDR1 SGHVS and CDR2 FQNEAQ. After removal of 3 bases from V and 4 bases from J, the junction contained 5 bases not matched to a gene. CDR3 length equals 15 residues. As DNA, the CDR3 is TGTGCCAGCAGCTTTAGCGGGGGGATGGGAGAGACCCAGTACTTC. Amino acids: CASSFSGGMGETQYF.

This clonotype has a handful of counts. The V call is TRBV12-3 or TRBV12-4, the J call TRBJ1-2; TRBD1 matches at 7 bases. Unmatched junction bases numbered 3, after V lost 6 bases and J lost 2 bases. CDR3 size: 13 residues. The CDR3, as DNA: TGTGCCAGCAGCAAACAGGGGAACTATGGCTACACCTTC. Encoded protein: CASSKQGNYGYTF.

This clonotype was observed a handful of times. This chain uses TRBV6-1 with TRBJ1-2; tentative D call: TRBD1 (5 bases). The germline gives CDR1 MNHNS, CDR2 SASEGT. V lost 7 bases and J lost 2, with 8 bases in between. The CDR3 is 12 residues long. CDR3 residues: CASIGDNYGYTF. Written as DNA, the CDR3 is TGTGCCAGCATCGGGGACAACTATGGCTACACCTTC.

The V gene is TRBV20-1, the J gene TRBJ1-6; 7 nucleotides line up with TRBD1. This CDR3 is 14 amino acids long. Trimming at V came to 0 bases and at J to 11 bases, leaving 7 bases not matched to a gene. Per germline, CDR1 DFQATT and CDR2 SNEGSKA (reference sequence). DNA for the CDR3: TGCAGTGCTAGAGACGACAGGGTAATGCCACCCCTCCACTTT. This gives the protein CSARDDRVMPPLHF.

This clonotype occurred a few times. The CDR3 nucleotides read TGTGCCAGCACCGACAGGGGACCGGCTAAGGGATCACCCCTCCACTTT. Encoded protein: CASTDRGPAKGSPLHF. The chain has TRBV6-2 or TRBV6-3 and TRBJ1-6; 8 bases agree with TRBD1. V lost 7 bases, J lost 10 bases, and 15 bases stayed unmatched. CDR3 length equals 16 residues. CDR1 MNHEY and CDR2 SVGEGT come from the germline V gene.

This clonotype was recorded a few times. In DNA form, the CDR3 reads TGTGCCAGCAGCCCGGATGGGAGGGGGCTGACTGAAGCTTTCTTT. It is translated as CASSPDGRGLTEAFF. V gene TRBV7-2 combines with J gene TRBJ1-1; TRBD1 aligns across 7 bases. The length of the CDR3 is 15 residues. Trimming removed 5 bases from V and 5 bases from J; junction bases left unmatched: 11. CDR1 is SGHTA and CDR2 is FQGNSA in the germline V gene.

There are a few counts of this clonotype. The genes are TRBV2 and TRBJ1-3, with D perhaps matching TRBD1 (5 bases). CDR1 is SNHLY and CDR2 is FYNNEI in the germline V gene. Trimming cost V 6 bases and J 0 bases, with 6 bases left between them. The CDR3 length is 13 residues. Written as DNA, the CDR3 is TGTGCCAGCAGCAGGGACTCTGGAAACACCATATATTTT. Translated: CASSRDSGNTIYF.

V gene TRBV12-3 or TRBV12-4 combines with J gene TRBJ2-3; 13 bases are a match to TRBD2. Trimming removed 6 bases from V and 4 bases from J; junction bases left unmatched: 10. The CDR3 totals 17 residues. CDR3 region: CASSRTSGGATADTQYF. The CDR3 DNA sequence: TGTGCCAGCAGCAGGACTAGCGGGGGCGCCACGGCAGATACGCAGTATTTT.

The chain combines TRBV5-5 with TRBJ1-2, with D unresolved. The length of the CDR3 is 14 residues. V lost 0 bases to trimming and J lost 5 bases, with 11 bases between them. Germline V gene data show CDR1 as SGHKS and CDR2 as YYEKEE (reference sequence). This CDR3 is CASSLVGGRYGYTF. The CDR3, as DNA: TGTGCCAGCAGCTTGGTGGGCGGCAGGTATGGCTACACCTTC.

This clonotype has only one observation. The junction departs from germline at one end; a sequencing error may be responsible. The CDR3 reads CASSKTVQGHYGYTF. The DNA for the CDR3 is TGCGCCAGCAGCAAAACAGTACAGGGGCACTATGGCTACACCTTC. This chain links TRBV7-9 with TRBJ1-2; 7 bases line up with TRBD1. Germline-derived CDR1 and CDR2 are SEHNR and FQNEAQ (reference sequence). This CDR3 spans 15 amino acids.